One and the same sample provided the 27 T cell receptor beta chains below, sequenced in a study of T cell responses to AZD1222 COVID-19 vaccine. Assay: immunoSEQ multiplex PCR; the TCRdb copy retains only in-frame clones and omits some. The table records 100,000 to 120,000 clones, roughly four fifths of them present only once. The source was peripheral blood, collected on day 0 of AZD1222 vaccination. These receptor sequences come from an adult in good health.

The chain has TRBV11-2 and TRBJ2-1; 7 bases fit TRBD1. Germline CDR1 is SGHAT and CDR2 is FQNNGV. With 0 bases clipped from V and 6 bases from J, the junction kept 8 bases outside the gene matches. The CDR3 is 16 residues long. The CDR3 loop reads CASSLDRGQTINEQFF. The CDR3 DNA follows: TGTGCCAGCAGCTTAGATCGGGGACAGACTATCAATGAGCAGTTCTTC.

The chain carries TRBV27 and TRBJ1-3, with D tentatively TRBD1 (5 bases). Trimming took 2 bases from V and 1 from J, leaving 9 bases between them. The CDR3 loop spans 15 amino acids. Per the germline V gene, CDR1 is MNHEY and CDR2 is SMNVEV (reference sequence). The CDR3 DNA is TGTGCCAGCAGTTTAGGCAGGGAGTCTGGAAACACCATATATTTT. Its protein is CASSLGRESGNTIYF.

The chain uses TRBV6-2 or TRBV6-3 and TRBJ2-3; 9 bases fit TRBD2. With V trimmed by 4 bases and J by 2 bases, 4 bases remained unmatched. Germline values: CDR1 MNHEY, CDR2 SVGEGT. The CDR3 covers 15 residues. CDR3 residues: CASSLAGGSTDTQYF. In DNA, the CDR3 is TGTGCCAGCAGTTTGGCGGGAGGGTCCACAGATACGCAGTATTTT.

This clone was found a few times. This rearrangement joins TRBV9 to TRBJ2-2; TRBD2 agrees at 10 bases. Germline V gene data show CDR1 as SGDLS and CDR2 as YYNGEE. J gave up 3 bases and V 4 bases, and 6 bases lay outside the gene matches. The CDR3 is 16 amino acids. CDR3 region: CASSTGLAVDTGELFF. CDR3 DNA sequence: TGTGCCAGCAGCACTGGACTAGCGGTAGACACCGGGGAGCTGTTTTTT.

The rearrangement joins TRBV5-6 to TRBJ2-3, with D maybe TRBD2 (6 bases). This CDR3 has 17 residues. Germline assignment: CDR1 SGHDT and CDR2 YYEEEE. Trimming pared 3 bases from V and 2 bases from J, leaving 19 bases between. CDR3 protein: CASSSLGTPVTTDTQYF. Written as DNA, the CDR3 is TGTGCCAGCAGCTCCCTCGGGACTCCCGTAACCACAGATACGCAGTATTTT.

The rearrangement links TRBV3-1 (or the pseudogene TRBV3-2) to TRBJ1-1; D unresolved. Deletions cut 7 bases from V and 11 bases from J, with 14 bases between. Germline V CDR1 and CDR2: LGHDT, YNNKEL (reference sequence). The CDR3 has 11 amino acids. Written as DNA, the CDR3 is TGTGCCAGCACCGACACCTATGGGGCTTTCTTT. Its translation is CASTDTYGAFF.

In its sample, this clone was seen once. The genes are TRBV30 and TRBJ1-1; D possibly corresponds to TRBD1 (5 bases). This CDR3 comprises 12 residues. The germline CDR1 and CDR2 sequences are GTSNPN and SVGIG (reference sequence). V gave up 3 bases and J gave up 4 bases, with 9 bases separating them. DNA of the CDR3: TGTGCCTGGAGGTACGGGGGCACTGAAGCTTTCTTT. Residues: CAWRYGGTEAFF.

This clone was seen only once. The V and J genes are TRBV6-5 and TRBJ1-3; 7 nucleotides agree with TRBD1. The CDR3 loop spans 14 amino acids. Looked up from germline, CDR1 is MNHEY and CDR2 is SVGAGI. Germline trimming cut 6 bases from V and 0 bases from J; bases unmatched to any gene: 2. The CDR3 loop reads CASRTGISGNTIYF. In nucleotides, the CDR3 is TGTGCCAGCAGGACAGGGATCTCTGGAAACACCATATATTTT.

The CDR3 sequence: CASSSGTSVIYEQYF. CDR3 nucleotide sequence: TGTGCCAGCAGCTCGGGGACTAGCGTGATCTACGAGCAGTACTTC. This chain uses TRBV6-1 with TRBJ2-7, with TRBD2 matching 10 bases. This CDR3 has 15 amino acids. V trimming: 6 bases; J trimming: 3 bases; junction bases outside the gene matches: 8. The germline CDR1 and CDR2 sequences are MNHNS and SASEGT.

This clone came up once. The gene calls are TRBV19 and TRBJ2-1, with D possibly TRBD2 on 6 matching bases. This CDR3 spans 14 amino acids. Trimming took 8 bases from V and 0 from J, leaving 11 bases between them. Germline V gene sequence: CDR1 LNHDA, CDR2 SQIVND (reference sequence). The CDR3 DNA is TGTGCCAGTTCGAGCGGGCACTCCTACAATGAGCAGTTCTTC. Translated: CASSSGHSYNEQFF.

This clone has a handful of counts. The V call is TRBV14, the J call TRBJ2-3, with D perhaps given as TRBD1 or TRBD2 (5 bases each). V was trimmed by 0 bases and J by 4 bases, leaving 17 bases between them. Germline-derived CDR1 and CDR2 are SGHDN and FVKESK. This CDR3 has 17 amino acids. CDR3 sequence reads: CASSQELAGSWADTQYF. The CDR3 DNA sequence: TGTGCCAGCAGCCAAGAGTTAGCAGGGAGCTGGGCAGATACGCAGTATTTT.

The gene calls are TRBV9 and TRBJ1-2; perhaps TRBD1 as D (6 bases). The CDR3 runs 14 residues. With 3 bases removed from V and 8 bases from J, the gap between germline ends came to 17 bases. Germline V CDR1 and CDR2: SGDLS, YYNGEE. Here the CDR3 reads CASSGPQGPLGYTF. In nucleotides, the CDR3 is TGTGCCAGCAGCGGACCCCAGGGGCCTCTCGGCTACACCTTC.

This clone was counted only a few times. This chain links TRBV2 with TRBJ1-1, with 11 bases fitting TRBD1. CDR1 is SNHLY and CDR2 is FYNNEI in the germline V gene. V shed 10 bases, J shed 1 base, and the junction held 5 bases outside the gene matches. The CDR3 runs 14 residues. The CDR3 region is CANEGTGGNTEAFF. The CDR3 bases are TGTGCCAACGAGGGGACAGGGGGGAACACTGAAGCTTTCTTT.

V usage is TRBV19 and J usage is TRBJ2-2, with D uncertain. The CDR3 is made up of 14 amino acids. CDR1 is LNHDA and CDR2 is SQIVND in the germline V gene (reference sequence). The V and J ends lost 3 bases and 0 bases respectively, with 5 bases between them. The CDR3 protein is CASSIAPNTGELFF. In DNA form, the CDR3 reads TGTGCCAGTAGTATTGCGCCGAACACCGGGGAGCTGTTTTTT. Based on the CDR3 plus reference TRBV19 and TRBJ2-2, the full variable domain is DGGITQSPKYLFRKEGQNVTLSCEQNLNHDAMYWYRQDPGQGLRLIYYSQIVNDFQKGDIAEGYSVSREKKESFPLTVTSAQKNPTAFYLCASSIAPNTGELFFGEGSRLTVL.

The CDR3 spells CASSPRQGLNSGANVLTF. CDR3 sequence (DNA): TGTGCCAGCTCACCTAGACAGGGGTTGAACTCTGGGGCCAACGTCCTGACTTTC. The rearrangement uses TRBV18 and TRBJ2-6, with TRBD1 identical over 8 bases. Germline V gene lookup returns CDR1 KGHSH and CDR2 LQKENI. The CDR3 sequence is 18 residues long. J gave up 0 bases and V 3 bases, and 7 bases lay outside the gene matches.

V is TRBV7-2 and J is TRBJ1-1; D is possibly TRBD1 (5 bases). This CDR3 has 13 residues. Per the germline V gene, CDR1 is SGHTA and CDR2 is FQGNSA. V was shortened by 0 bases and J by 8 bases, with 10 bases between the two germline ends. CDR3 nucleotide sequence: TGTGCCAGCAGCTTAGCCGCCCGGACAGAAGCTTTCTTT. Translation: CASSLAARTEAFF.

CDR3 DNA: TGTGCCAGCAGATCGGGAGCCGGCACAGATACGCAGTATTTT. The encoded protein is CASRSGAGTDTQYF. V gene TRBV28 combines with J gene TRBJ2-3; maybe TRBD2 (6 bases). Trimming took 6 bases from V and 1 from J, leaving 11 bases between them. Germline V CDR1 and CDR2: MDHEN, SYDVKM. This CDR3 is built from 14 residues. The full variable domain, with the rest looked up from reference TRBV28 and TRBJ2-3, is DVKVTQSSRYLVKRTGEKVFLECVQDMDHENMFWYRQDPGLGLRLIYFSYDVKMKEKGDIPEGYSVSREKKERFSLILESASTNQTSMYLCASRSGAGTDTQYFGPGTRLTVL.

This rearrangement joins TRBV28 to TRBJ1-2; 11 bases agree with TRBD1. This CDR3 has 19 residues. Germline V gene sequence: CDR1 MDHEN, CDR2 SYDVKM. Losses at the gene ends were 3 bases for V and 1 base for J; bases not matched to a gene: 13. CDR3 loop: CASSLSYRDRGGVNYGYTF. The CDR3 DNA reads TGTGCCAGCAGTTTGTCCTACCGGGACAGGGGGGGAGTTAACTATGGCTACACCTTC.

The CDR3 DNA reads TGCAGCGTTGAAGTACAGGGGAGCGAAGCTTTCTTT. It encodes CSVEVQGSEAFF. This chain joins TRBV29-1 and TRBJ1-1; 7 positions agree with TRBD1. CDR3 length: 12 residues. V gave up 1 base and J gave up 8 bases; unmatched junction bases: 4. Germline lookup yields CDR1 SQVTM and CDR2 ANQGSEA.

This clone appeared a single time. The rearrangement links TRBV11-1 to TRBJ2-3, with D perhaps TRBD2 (5 bases). Germline assignment: CDR1 SGHAT and CDR2 FQDESV (reference sequence). The CDR3 is 14 amino acids. V lost 3 bases and J lost 2, with 9 bases in between. Written as DNA, the CDR3 is TGTGCCAGCAGCTTTGAGGGTTACACAGATACGCAGTATTTT. Translated, it gives CASSFEGYTDTQYF.

This rearrangement joins TRBV4-1 to TRBJ2-3; TRBD2 matches 9 bases. The germline CDR1 and CDR2 sequences are MGHRA and YSYEKL. V lost 0 bases to trimming and J lost 1 base; unmatched junction nucleotides: 5. CDR3 size: 17 residues. CDR3 residues: CASSQEGAGGGTDTQYF. CDR3 nucleotides: TGCGCCAGCAGCCAAGAAGGAGCGGGAGGAGGCACAGATACGCAGTATTTT.

The chain employs TRBV5-1 and TRBJ2-4; D tentatively reads TRBD1 or TRBD2 (5 bases each). Germline CDR1 SGHRS, CDR2 YFSETQ. With 5 bases removed from V and 1 base from J, the gap between germline ends came to 10 bases. CDR3 length: 14 amino acids. In nucleotides, the CDR3 is TGCGCCAGCAGACCGGGGCCCGCCAAAAACATTCAGTACTTC. Residues: CASRPGPAKNIQYF. Full variable domain (remainder filled in from reference TRBV5-1 and TRBJ2-4): KAGVTQTPRYLIKTRGQQVTLSCSPISGHRSVSWYQQTPGQGLQFLFEYFSETQRNKGNFPGRFSGRQFSNSRSEMNVSTLELGDSALYLCASRPGPAKNIQYFGAGTRLSVL.

V usage is TRBV23-1 and J usage is TRBJ2-7; the D gene is possibly TRBD1 (5 bases). TRBV23-1 is marked as an open reading frame, function uncertain. Between the trimmed V and J ends, which lost 2 bases and 5 bases, there was a span of 13 bases. The CDR3 runs 14 residues. The CDR3: CASSQEQGRNEQYF. In DNA form, the CDR3 reads TGCGCCAGCAGTCAAGAGCAGGGTCGGAACGAGCAGTACTTC.

This sequence joins TRBV9 and TRBJ1-2; no reliable D call. CDR1 and CDR2 (germline): SGDLS, YYNGEE. The CDR3 contains 13 residues. The V gene lost 4 bases and the J gene lost 6 bases, with 13 bases spanning the gap. The CDR3 bases are TGTGCCAGCAGCCACAGAGGTAAAAATGGCTACACCTTC. This translates into CASSHRGKNGYTF.

The genes are TRBV11-3 and TRBJ2-7; D is unclear. CDR1 SGHNT and CDR2 YENEEA come from the germline V gene. The CDR3 has 12 amino acids. Trimming stripped 5 bases from V and 3 bases from J, with 8 bases between. The CDR3 reads CASSPNNYEQYF. The CDR3 bases are TGTGCCAGCAGCCCGAACAACTACGAGCAGTACTTC.

This sequence joins TRBV7-2 and TRBJ2-2; TRBD2 agrees at 12 bases. V lost 1 base, J lost 5 bases, and 5 bases stayed unmatched. Germline-derived CDR1 and CDR2 are SGHTA and FQGNSA. The CDR3 has 17 amino acids. Here the CDR3 reads CASSLGLAGGFTGELFF. CDR3 DNA: TGTGCCAGCAGCTTAGGGCTAGCGGGGGGGTTTACCGGGGAGCTGTTTTTT.

The rearrangement links TRBV6-5 to TRBJ1-6, with TRBD1 identical over 7 bases. The CDR3 extends over 15 amino acids. The junction had 5 bases not matched to a gene; V was cut back by 6 bases and J by 3 bases. CDR1 is MNHEY and CDR2 is SVGAGI in the germline V gene. The CDR3 reads CASSTDRDYNSPLHF. Written as DNA, the CDR3 is TGTGCCAGCAGCACCGACAGGGACTATAATTCACCCCTCCACTTT.